Listed here are 21 T cell receptor beta chains from one sample, sequenced in a study of technical replicates of blood from a handful of donors. Clones were sequenced by immunoSEQ multiplex PCR, and TCRdb holds only the in-frame ones, with some missing. The table lists about 74,000 clones, around four fifths of them singletons. Specimen: PBMCs. Every receptor here comes from a human donor in good health. Some clones in this sample may be carry-over from other donors' samples.

J is TRBJ1-2 and V is TRBV6-5; weak D call: TRBD1 (5 bases). Germline V gene data show CDR1 as MNHEY and CDR2 as SVGAGI. The CDR3 consists of 12 residues. V lost 10 bases to trimming and J lost 4 bases, with 13 bases between them. CDR3 sequence reads: CAIGRGGYGYTF. The CDR3 nucleotides are TGTGCCATAGGCCGGGGGGGCTATGGCTACACCTTC.

The table lists this clone with a few counts. The chain employs TRBV7-2 and TRBJ1-1; D is possibly TRBD1 (5 bases). Germline lookup yields CDR1 SGHTA and CDR2 FQGNSA. V gave up 10 bases and J gave up 0 bases, with 9 bases separating them. The CDR3 runs to 12 residues. The CDR3 here is CATRQLNTEAFF. DNA of the CDR3: TGTGCCACCAGACAGTTGAACACTGAAGCTTTCTTT.

V gene TRBV7-2 combines with J gene TRBJ2-5; 7 bases align to TRBD2. The CDR3 runs 15 residues. With V trimmed by 7 bases and J by 4 bases, 12 bases remained unmatched. CDR1 is SGHTA and CDR2 is FQGNSA in the germline V gene. CDR3 bases: TGTGCCAGCACTACCGGGGGGAAGGCCCCAGAGACCCAGTACTTC. Protein product: CASTTGGKAPETQYF. Variable domain in full (rest from reference TRBV7-2 and TRBJ2-5): GAGVSQSPSNKVTEKGKDVELRCDPISGHTALYWYRQSLGQGLEFLIYFQGNSAPDKSGLPSDRFSAERTGGSVSTLTIQRTQQEDSAVYLCASTTGGKAPETQYFGPGTRLLVL.

This clone came up a few times. The chain recombines TRBV7-9 with TRBJ1-1; weak D call: TRBD1 (6 bases). Germline V lookup: CDR1 SEHNR, CDR2 FQNEAQ (reference sequence). V shed 5 bases and J shed 0 bases, with 7 bases lying between them. This CDR3 comprises 13 residues. The DNA of the CDR3 is TGTGCCAGCAGCCAGGGGATGAACACTGAAGCTTTCTTT. This gives the protein CASSQGMNTEAFF.

The sample holds a few counts of this clone. This chain links TRBV5-6 with TRBJ2-7; 7 bases align to TRBD2. Germline CDR1 reads SGHDT; CDR2 reads YYEEEE. The CDR3 has 13 residues. V lost 2 bases, J lost 6 bases, and 5 bases stayed unmatched. The CDR3 coding sequence is TGTGCCAGCAGCTTTAGGGGACTAATCGAGCAGTACTTC. Protein product: CASSFRGLIEQYF.

The chain has TRBV7-2 and TRBJ1-3; 10 bases map to TRBD1. V was pared by 1 base and J by 4 bases, with 1 base of the junction left unmatched. This CDR3 spans 15 amino acids. Germline lookup yields CDR1 SGHTA and CDR2 FQGNSA. CDR3 residues: CASSLGQGAGNTIYF. The DNA for the CDR3 is TGTGCCAGCAGCTTAGGACAGGGGGCCGGAAACACCATATATTTT.

This clone was observed once. The V gene is TRBV4-3, the J gene TRBJ2-3; tentatively, D is TRBD2 (6 bases). The V and J ends lost 0 bases and 1 base respectively, with 8 bases between them. Germline lookup yields CDR1 LGHNA and CDR2 YSLEER. This CDR3 comprises 15 residues. Here the CDR3 DNA reads TGCGCCAGCAGCCAAGATTCGGGGGGCACAGATACGCAGTATTTT. Protein product: CASSQDSGGTDTQYF.

V gene TRBV7-9 combines with J gene TRBJ1-1; unclear D gene. CDR1 and CDR2 from the germline V gene are SEHNR and FQNEAQ (reference sequence). This CDR3 contains 12 residues. Between the trimmed V and J ends, which lost 5 bases and 7 bases, there was a span of 11 bases. Written as DNA, the CDR3 is TGTGCCAGCAGCCTAGACCGGTTTGAAGCTTTCTTT. As protein: CASSLDRFEAFF.

The chain carries TRBV7-9 and TRBJ2-3; 7 nucleotides align to TRBD1. The CDR3 length is 15 residues. CDR1 and CDR2 (germline): SEHNR, FQNEAQ (reference sequence). Trimming at V came to 0 bases and at J to 6 bases, leaving 6 bases not matched to a gene. CDR3 protein: CASSLALTGMDTQYF. CDR3 in DNA: TGTGCCAGCAGCTTAGCCCTGACAGGGATGGATACGCAGTATTTT.

The table lists this clone with a few counts. This chain joins TRBV29-1 and TRBJ1-2, with unresolved D. Trimming left V 4 bases short and J 4 bases short, with 10 bases between. The V gene's germline CDR1 is SQVTM and CDR2 ANQGSEA. This CDR3 contains 12 residues. CDR3 sequence: CSVAGVPYGYTF. The CDR3 coding sequence is TGCAGCGTTGCAGGCGTCCCCTATGGCTACACCTTC.

This clone is a singleton in its sample. J is TRBJ1-4 and V is TRBV2; D not certain. V was cut by 5 bases and J by 0 bases, with 13 bases left in between. The CDR3 sequence is 16 residues long. The germline CDR1 and CDR2 sequences are SNHLY and FYNNEI. Here the CDR3 reads CASSPPPVATNEKLFF. The CDR3 bases are TGTGCCAGCAGTCCTCCCCCGGTTGCAACTAATGAAAAACTGTTTTTT.

In regard to this clone: This same CDR3 is encoded by further DNA sequences in the sample. The rearrangement joins TRBV6-5 to TRBJ1-1; unclear D gene. This CDR3 spans 14 amino acids. The germline V and J ends were trimmed by 0 bases and 1 base, with 6 bases remaining between them. The germline V gene encodes CDR1 MNHEY and CDR2 SVGAGI. This CDR3 is CASSYSGGNTEAFF. As DNA, the CDR3 is TGTGCCAGCAGTTACTCCGGAGGGAACACTGAAGCTTTCTTT.

V is TRBV6-9 and J is TRBJ2-7, with unresolved D. Germline V gene lookup returns CDR1 MNHGY and CDR2 SVAAGI. This CDR3 spans 11 amino acids. The V end lost 7 bases, the J end lost 3 bases, and 7 bases lay between the germline ends. CDR3: CASTPVYEQYF. CDR3 in DNA: TGTGCCAGCACCCCCGTCTACGAGCAGTACTTC.

The rearrangement links TRBV13 to TRBJ2-3; D unclear. V lost 2 bases to trimming and J lost 5 bases, with 14 bases between them. CDR3 length: 15 amino acids. In germline, CDR1 is PRHDT, CDR2 FYEKMQ (reference sequence). The CDR3 is CASSLRSFSGDTQYF. The CDR3, as DNA: TGTGCCAGCAGCTTACGTTCTTTCTCGGGAGATACGCAGTATTTT.

In this sample, this clone turned up a few times. The chain links TRBV29-1 to TRBJ2-5; 7 nucleotides line up with TRBD2. V shed 7 bases and J 9 bases; nucleotides not matched to a gene: 14. The CDR3 runs 13 residues. Germline V gene sequence: CDR1 SQVTM, CDR2 ANQGSEA. The CDR3 DNA is TGCAGCGCCAGGGAGGGCTCGGTTTCGTCCCAGTACTTC. It is translated as CSAREGSVSSQYF.

In its sample, this clone was seen once. This chain joins TRBV11-1 and TRBJ2-3, with D possibly being TRBD2 (6 bases). Trimming took 4 bases from V and 3 from J, leaving 8 bases between them. This CDR3 spans 13 amino acids. CDR1 is SGHAT and CDR2 is FQDESV in the germline V gene (reference sequence). As DNA, the CDR3 is TGTGCCAGCAGCTGGGGGACTACAGATACGCAGTATTTT. Protein: CASSWGTTDTQYF.

This clone showed up just a few times. The V gene is TRBV9, the J gene TRBJ1-1; D call uncertain. This CDR3 is built from 15 residues. V was shortened by 0 bases and J by 0 bases, with 9 bases between the two germline ends. Germline CDR1 and CDR2: SGDLS and YYNGEE. CDR3 sequence: CASSVGQVLNTEAFF. CDR3 DNA sequence: TGTGCCAGCAGCGTAGGCCAGGTGCTGAACACTGAAGCTTTCTTT.

This clone was picked up one time. The chain recombines TRBV29-1 with TRBJ2-7; a possible D gene is TRBD2 (6 bases). The germline CDR1 and CDR2 sequences are SQVTM and ANQGSEA. The germline V and J ends were trimmed by 1 base and 6 bases, with 19 bases remaining between them. This CDR3 has 15 amino acids. This chain's CDR3 is CSVEGGEKRRTEQYF. The CDR3 coding sequence is TGCAGCGTTGAAGGGGGGGAGAAGCGACGGACCGAGCAGTACTTC.

The chain links TRBV14 to TRBJ2-3; TRBD1 aligns across 7 bases. CDR1 is SGHDN, CDR2 FVKESK, per germline. The CDR3 has 15 residues. J gave up 3 bases and V 2 bases, and 5 bases lay outside the gene matches. The CDR3 nucleotides are TGTGCCAGCAGCCAACTCGGGGACAGAACAGATACGCAGTATTTT. Protein product: CASSQLGDRTDTQYF.

V usage is TRBV7-3 and J usage is TRBJ2-2, with TRBD2 matching 11 bases. Germline loops: CDR1 SGHTA, CDR2 FQGTGA. With 2 bases clipped from V and 1 base from J, the junction kept 3 bases outside the gene matches. This CDR3 contains 17 residues. The CDR3 protein is CASSLLTSGGNTGELFF. CDR3 in DNA: TGTGCCAGCAGCTTACTCACTAGCGGGGGGAACACCGGGGAGCTGTTTTTT.

This clone was seen only once. This chain links TRBV5-4 with TRBJ2-7, with 7 bases fitting TRBD1. V shed 4 bases, J shed 0 bases, and the junction held 4 bases outside the gene matches. This CDR3 is 14 amino acids long. CDR1 and CDR2 from the germline V gene are SGHNT and YYREEE (reference sequence). CDR3 protein: CASSRWDSSYEQYF. CDR3 in DNA: TGTGCCAGCAGCCGATGGGACAGCTCCTACGAGCAGTACTTC.